These T cell receptor beta chains were read from a single sample in a study of tumor and adjacent non-tumor tissue in lung cancer. TCRdb itself ran the multiplex PCR reads through MiXCR, one entry per CDR3 protein. The sample comprises 69,000 or so distinct CDR3 sequences, around three quarters of which are singletons, and approximately 30% rests with the top ten. Material for sequencing was lung tumor tissue. Receptor source: a man between 60 and 75 years old with non-small cell lung cancer. Both conserved end residues are part of each CDR3. The D gene is left open where the match is weak. Clone size is shown for a subset of rows, as once, few, many or a class of expanded clone.

d_call: TRBD2; clone_size: many; v_call: TRBV6-1; j_call: TRBJ2-5; cdr3_aa: CASSVSTSGRGTQYF; cdr3_nt: TGTGCCAGCAGTGTTTCAACTAGCGGGAGGGGGACCCAGTACTTC
d_call: -; clone_size: -; v_call: TRBV12-3/TRBV12-4; j_call: TRBJ2-1; cdr3_aa: CASTSSMSGSYNEQFF; cdr3_nt: TGTGCCAGCACCTCCAGCATGAGTGGCTCCTACAATGAGCAGTTCTTC
d_call: -; clone_size: -; v_call: TRBV28; j_call: TRBJ2-1; cdr3_aa: CASSPTSDEQSF; cdr3_nt: TGTGCCAGCAGTCCGACGTCCGATGAGCAGTCCTTC
d_call: TRBD1; clone_size: -; v_call: TRBV5-6; j_call: TRBJ2-2; cdr3_aa: CASSSLDRDIGELLF; cdr3_nt: TGTGCCAGCAGCTCCCTGGACAGGGACATCGGGGAGCTGTTATTT
d_call: -; clone_size: -; v_call: TRBV29-1; j_call: TRBJ2-6; cdr3_aa: CSIAPSGANVVTF; cdr3_nt: TGCAGCATTGCCCCCTCTGGGGCCAACGTCGTGACTTTC
d_call: -; clone_size: few; v_call: TRBV28; j_call: TRBJ1-2; cdr3_aa: CASSPLGTKSGYIF; cdr3_nt: TGTGCCAGCAGTCCACTAGGGACCAAAAGTGGCTACATCTTC
d_call: -; clone_size: -; v_call: TRBV6-6; j_call: TRBJ2-3; cdr3_aa: CARSLDTDTRYF; cdr3_nt: TGTGCCAGGAGCCTGGACACGGATACGCGGTATTTT
d_call: TRBD1; clone_size: -; v_call: TRBV6-5; j_call: TRBJ1-2; cdr3_aa: CASRYDRGGKVYTF; cdr3_nt: TGTGCCAGCAGGTACGACAGGGGGGGAAAGGTCTACACCTTC
d_call: -; clone_size: medium-sized; v_call: TRBV6-5; j_call: TRBJ2-4; cdr3_aa: CASSYNRGSGNIQYF; cdr3_nt: TGTGCCAGCAGTTACAACCGGGGTTCGGGGAACATTCAGTACTTC
d_call: -; clone_size: few; v_call: TRBV2; j_call: TRBJ1-5; cdr3_aa: CASSTDSNQPRHF; cdr3_nt: TGTGCCAGCAGTACAGATAGCAATCAGCCCCGGCATTTT
d_call: -; clone_size: once; v_call: TRBV6-5; j_call: TRBJ2-1; cdr3_aa: CVNSLGQSSYNEQFF; cdr3_nt: TGTGTCAATAGTTTAGGACAGTCCTCCTACAATGAGCAGTTCTTC
d_call: -; clone_size: -; v_call: TRBV12-3/TRBV12-4; j_call: TRBJ1-1; cdr3_aa: CASSMGLCNTEAFF; cdr3_nt: TGTGCCAGCAGTATGGGACTATGTAACACTGAAGCTTTCTTT
d_call: -; clone_size: -; v_call: TRBV24-1; j_call: TRBJ2-5; cdr3_aa: CATSEANGSLEETQYF; cdr3_nt: TGTGCCACCAGTGAAGCTAACGGGAGCCTCGAAGAGACCCAGTACTTC
d_call: -; clone_size: -; v_call: TRBV6-6; j_call: TRBJ2-1; cdr3_aa: CASSPFPGPPTYNEQFF; cdr3_nt: TGTGCCAGCAGCCCATTTCCGGGACCACCAACCTACAATGAGCAGTTCTTC
d_call: -; clone_size: -; v_call: TRBV29-1; j_call: TRBJ2-3; cdr3_aa: CSVGERVADTPYF; cdr3_nt: TGCAGTGTCGGAGAGCGGGTTGCAGATACGCCGTATTTT
d_call: -; clone_size: -; v_call: TRBV11-1; j_call: TRBJ2-3; cdr3_aa: CDSSPGDTQYF; cdr3_nt: TGTGACAGCAGCCCCGGGGATACGCAGTATTTT
d_call: -; clone_size: -; v_call: TRBV6-1; j_call: TRBJ2-6; cdr3_aa: CAGDGSWTGANVLTF; cdr3_nt: TGTGCCGGCGACGGGTCATGGACTGGGGCCAACGTCCTGACTTTC
d_call: -; clone_size: once; v_call: TRBV11-1; j_call: TRBJ2-1; cdr3_aa: CTSSEGYDNEQFF; cdr3_nt: TGTACCAGCAGCGAAGGTTACGACAATGAGCAGTTCTTC
d_call: -; clone_size: -; v_call: TRBV29-1; j_call: TRBJ2-2; cdr3_aa: CSVEPPTNNVELFF; cdr3_nt: TGCAGCGTTGAACCCCCCACGAACAACGTGGAGCTGTTTTTT
d_call: -; clone_size: -; v_call: TRBV7-9; j_call: TRBJ2-1; cdr3_aa: CASTRLGAYNEQFF; cdr3_nt: TGTGCCAGCACCCGACTAGGTGCCTACAATGAGCAGTTCTTC
d_call: -; clone_size: -; v_call: TRBV29-1; j_call: TRBJ2-1; cdr3_aa: CSVEGLNSDPYNEQFF; cdr3_nt: TGCAGCGTTGAAGGGCTGAATAGCGATCCGTACAATGAGCAGTTCTTC
d_call: TRBD2; clone_size: once; v_call: TRBV20-1; j_call: TRBJ2-1; cdr3_aa: CSVMSGSALYNEQFF; cdr3_nt: TGCAGTGTTATGAGCGGGAGTGCCCTATACAATGAGCAGTTCTTC
d_call: -; clone_size: -; v_call: TRBV5-1; j_call: TRBJ2-5; cdr3_aa: CASSDGSGEETQYF; cdr3_nt: TGCGCCAGCAGTGACGGCTCAGGGGAAGAGACCCAGTACTTC
d_call: -; clone_size: -; v_call: TRBV12-3/TRBV12-4; j_call: TRBJ2-2; cdr3_aa: CTSSLYPATNTGELFF; cdr3_nt: TGTACCAGCAGTCTCTACCCGGCCACGAACACTGGGGAGCTGTTTTTT
d_call: -; clone_size: few; v_call: TRBV30; j_call: TRBJ1-6; cdr3_aa: CAWSVGVENSPLHF; cdr3_nt: TGTGCCTGGAGTGTGGGGGTAGAGAATTCACCCCTCCACTTT
d_call: -; clone_size: medium-sized; v_call: TRBV20-1; j_call: TRBJ2-6; cdr3_aa: CSASISYGGANVLTF; cdr3_nt: TGCAGTGCTTCAATTTCGTACGGTGGGGCCAACGTCCTGACTTTC
d_call: -; clone_size: -; v_call: TRBV11-3; j_call: TRBJ2-7; cdr3_aa: CASSIDRGYEQCF; cdr3_nt: TGTGCCAGCAGCATAGATCGCGGCTACGAGCAGTGCTTC
d_call: -; clone_size: -; v_call: TRBV2; j_call: TRBJ1-5; cdr3_aa: CASSDAGSGNRPQHF; cdr3_nt: TGTGCCAGCAGTGATGCCGGGTCCGGCAATCGGCCCCAGCATTTT
d_call: TRBD2; clone_size: once; v_call: TRBV20-1; j_call: TRBJ2-1; cdr3_aa: CSVREVGLAGSYNDQFF; cdr3_nt: TGCAGTGTTAGAGAGGTGGGTCTAGCGGGATCCTACAATGACCAGTTCTTC
d_call: TRBD2; clone_size: few; v_call: TRBV11-3; j_call: TRBJ2-5; cdr3_aa: CVSSPGLAEEETRYF; cdr3_nt: TGTGTCAGCAGCCCAGGACTAGCGGAGGAGGAGACCCGGTACTTC
d_call: TRBD2; clone_size: -; v_call: TRBV6-1; j_call: TRBJ2-5; cdr3_aa: CASNDVAGVRVETQYF; cdr3_nt: TGTGCCAGCAATGATGTAGCGGGAGTGCGTGTAGAGACCCAGTACTTC
d_call: -; clone_size: -; v_call: TRBV20-1; j_call: TRBJ2-3; cdr3_aa: CSARVGVWADVQYF; cdr3_nt: TGCAGTGCTAGGGTTGGGGTGTGGGCGGATGTGCAGTATTTT
d_call: -; clone_size: -; v_call: TRBV20-1; j_call: TRBJ1-5; cdr3_aa: CNADQSINQPQHF; cdr3_nt: TGCAATGCTGACCAATCTATCAATCAGCCCCAGCATTTT
d_call: -; clone_size: -; v_call: TRBV29-1; j_call: TRBJ2-3; cdr3_aa: CSIESGATGTDTQYF; cdr3_nt: TGCAGCATTGAGTCCGGGGCGACTGGCACAGATACGCAGTATTTC
d_call: -; clone_size: -; v_call: TRBV28; j_call: TRBJ2-4; cdr3_aa: CARSLYPLAKNIKYF; cdr3_nt: TGTGCCAGAAGTTTATACCCCCTAGCAAAAAACATTAAGTACTTC
d_call: -; clone_size: -; v_call: TRBV6-1; j_call: TRBJ2-7; cdr3_aa: CASSEANGTVSSYEQYF; cdr3_nt: TGTGCCAGCAGTGAAGCAAATGGGACTGTAAGCTCCTACGAGCAGTACTTC
d_call: TRBD1; clone_size: -; v_call: TRBV6-2/TRBV6-3; j_call: TRBJ2-4; cdr3_aa: CASSARDRGRVAKIIQYF; cdr3_nt: TGTGCCAGCAGTGCCCGGGACAGGGGGCGCGTTGCCAAGATCATTCAGTACTTC
d_call: -; clone_size: once; v_call: TRBV5-1; j_call: TRBJ2-2; cdr3_aa: CASRTIQGFGNTGDLFF; cdr3_nt: TGCGCCAGCAGAACAATACAGGGTTTTGGGAACACCGGGGACCTGTTTTTT
d_call: -; clone_size: -; v_call: TRBV6-5; j_call: TRBJ1-1; cdr3_aa: CAITYSNLMNTEAFF; cdr3_nt: TGTGCCATCACTTACTCGAACCTCATGAACACTGAAGCTTTCTTT
d_call: TRBD2; clone_size: -; v_call: TRBV20-1; j_call: TRBJ2-2; cdr3_aa: CCTTLAGGPETGELFF; cdr3_nt: TGCTGTACTACTTTAGCGGGAGGGCCGGAGACCGGGGAACTGTTTTTT